The source of this T cell receptor (beta chain) is a study of vaccination effects on CD4 cells after COVID-19. The CDR3 is made up of 16 amino acids. With V trimmed by 0 bases and J by 0 bases, 4 bases remained unmatched. Germline V gene sequence: CDR1 MNHEY, CDR2 SVGAGI. Worth noting for this clone: Its antigen remains unidentified.

With the ViraFEST assay, the study expanded antigen-specific CD4+ T cells using viral peptide pools, then sequenced them. Isolation of CD4+ T cells took place after more than 9 days of culture. This individual contracted SARS-CoV-2 between March and December 2020, as verified by PCR. Here immunoSEQ multiplex PCR was the method, and the copy in TCRdb shows in-frame clones only, minus some. The profile covers more than 45,000 clones, with roughly 77% appearing a single time and around 5.5% taken by the ten largest. The material was CD4+ T cells from PBMCs cultured with HIV peptides, obtained before COVID-19 vaccination. Specified subset: HIV-1 Nef peptide pool negative control/reference culture. This TCR derives from a human donor who had a prior SARS-CoV-2 infection. The V call is TRBV6-5, the J call TRBJ1-2; TRBD1 aligns across 7 bases. The chain's CDR3 is CASSYSGTEANYGYTF. The CDR3 region has the DNA TGTGCCAGCAGTTACTCAGGGACAGAAGCTAACTATGGCTACACCTTC.